This paragraph reports one TCR beta chain. Its antigen remains unknown. Assay: immunoSEQ multiplex PCR; the TCRdb copy retains only in-frame clones and omits some. The sample shows approximately 35,000 clones, roughly 91% of them seen only once. This sample stems from a study of PD-1 blockade in classical Hodgkin lymphoma. General observations from the study: Healthy donors reportedly exceeded newly diagnosed patients in baseline TCR diversity. Why the repertoires differ is still unclear, perhaps disease activity or prior therapy.

V lost 5 bases and J lost 0, with 13 bases in between. This CDR3 is built from 15 residues. Per the germline V gene, CDR1 is SGHAT and CDR2 is FQNNGV. As to time point: newly diagnosed, previously untreated cHL patient sample. Magnetic negative selection purified CD4+ T cells from thawed PBMCs. PBMCs from patients with newly diagnosed, untreated classical Hodgkin lymphoma served as a comparison group for the relapsed/refractory trial patients. This clonotype originated in a human donor with classical Hodgkin lymphoma. The sample comprised CD4+ T cells from blood. The V gene is TRBV11-2, the J gene TRBJ1-2; the D gene is possibly TRBD1 (5 bases). CDR3 protein: CASSLGPRANYGYTF. Here the CDR3 DNA reads TGTGCCAGCAGCCTAGGCCCCAGGGCTAACTATGGCTACACCTTC.